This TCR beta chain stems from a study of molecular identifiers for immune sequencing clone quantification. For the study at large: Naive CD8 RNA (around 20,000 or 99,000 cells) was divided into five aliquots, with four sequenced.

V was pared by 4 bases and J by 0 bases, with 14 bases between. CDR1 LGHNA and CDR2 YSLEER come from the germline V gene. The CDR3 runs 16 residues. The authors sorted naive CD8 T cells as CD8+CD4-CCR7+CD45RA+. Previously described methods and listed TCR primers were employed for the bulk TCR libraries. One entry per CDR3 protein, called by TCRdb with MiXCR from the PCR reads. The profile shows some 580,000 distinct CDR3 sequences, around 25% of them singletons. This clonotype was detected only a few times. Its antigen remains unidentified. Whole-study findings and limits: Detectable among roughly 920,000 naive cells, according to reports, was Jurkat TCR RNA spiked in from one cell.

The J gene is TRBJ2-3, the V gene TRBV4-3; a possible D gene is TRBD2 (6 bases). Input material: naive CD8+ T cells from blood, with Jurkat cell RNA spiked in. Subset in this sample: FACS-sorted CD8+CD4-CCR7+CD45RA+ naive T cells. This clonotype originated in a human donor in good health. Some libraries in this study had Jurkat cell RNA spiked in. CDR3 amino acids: CASSRDGRGSTDTQYF. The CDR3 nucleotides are TGCGCCAGCAGCCGCGACGGGCGGGGCAGCACAGATACGCAGTATTTT.